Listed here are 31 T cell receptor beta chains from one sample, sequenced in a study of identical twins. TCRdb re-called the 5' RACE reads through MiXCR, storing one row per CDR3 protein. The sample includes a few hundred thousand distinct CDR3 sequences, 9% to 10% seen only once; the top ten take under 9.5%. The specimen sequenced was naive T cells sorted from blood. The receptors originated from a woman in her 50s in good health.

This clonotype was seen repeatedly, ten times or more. CDR3 coding DNA: TGCAGTGCTAGAGAACTAGCGGGAGCTGTCGATACGCAGTATTTT. This translates into CSARELAGAVDTQYF. V and J are TRBV20-1 and TRBJ2-3; TRBD2 matches 11 bases. J gave up 6 bases and V 0 bases, and 5 bases lay outside the gene matches. CDR3 length: 15 amino acids. Germline V gene data show CDR1 as DFQATT and CDR2 as SNEGSKA (reference sequence).

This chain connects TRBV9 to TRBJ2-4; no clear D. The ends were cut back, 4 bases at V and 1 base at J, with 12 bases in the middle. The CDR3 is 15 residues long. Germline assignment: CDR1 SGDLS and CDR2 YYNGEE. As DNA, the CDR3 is TGTGCCAGCAGCCCGGTGTTTCGGGCCAAAAACATTCAGTACTTC. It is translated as CASSPVFRAKNIQYF.

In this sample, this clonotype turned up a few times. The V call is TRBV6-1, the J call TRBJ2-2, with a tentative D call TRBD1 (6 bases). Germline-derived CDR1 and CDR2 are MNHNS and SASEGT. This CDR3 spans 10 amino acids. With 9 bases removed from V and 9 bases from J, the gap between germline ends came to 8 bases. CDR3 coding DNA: TGTGCCAGTGGGGGCCGGGAGCTGTTTTTT. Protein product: CASGGRELFF.

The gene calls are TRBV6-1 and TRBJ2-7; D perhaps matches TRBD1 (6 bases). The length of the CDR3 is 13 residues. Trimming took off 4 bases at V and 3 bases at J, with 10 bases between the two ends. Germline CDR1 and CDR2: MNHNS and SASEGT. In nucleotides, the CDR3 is TGTGCCAGCAGTGGGACAGACGGCTACGAGCAGTACTTC. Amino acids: CASSGTDGYEQYF.

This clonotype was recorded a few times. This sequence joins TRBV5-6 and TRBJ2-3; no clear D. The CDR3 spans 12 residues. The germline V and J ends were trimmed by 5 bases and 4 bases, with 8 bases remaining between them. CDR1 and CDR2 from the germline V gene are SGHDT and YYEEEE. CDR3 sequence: CASRKVADTQYF. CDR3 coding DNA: TGTGCCAGCAGAAAGGTTGCAGATACGCAGTATTTT.

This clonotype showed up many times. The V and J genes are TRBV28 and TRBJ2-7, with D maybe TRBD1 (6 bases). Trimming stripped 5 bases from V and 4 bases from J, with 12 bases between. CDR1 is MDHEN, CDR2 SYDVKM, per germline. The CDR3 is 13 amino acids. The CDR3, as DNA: TGTGCCAGCAGTGGGGCAGGGGCGTACGAGCAGTACGTC. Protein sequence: CASSGAGAYEQYV.

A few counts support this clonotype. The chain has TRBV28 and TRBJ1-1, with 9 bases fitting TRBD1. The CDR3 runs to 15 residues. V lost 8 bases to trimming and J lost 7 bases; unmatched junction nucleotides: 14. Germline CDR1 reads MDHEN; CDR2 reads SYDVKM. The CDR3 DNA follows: TGTGCCAGCGGTCAGTATACAGGGGGCAGTGTTGAAGCTTTCTTT. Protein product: CASGQYTGGSVEAFF.

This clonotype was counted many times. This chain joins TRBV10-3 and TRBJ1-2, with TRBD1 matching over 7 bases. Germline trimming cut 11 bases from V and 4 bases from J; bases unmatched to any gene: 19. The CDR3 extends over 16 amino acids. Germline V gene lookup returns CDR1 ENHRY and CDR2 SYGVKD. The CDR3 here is CAALGVKEGAGYGYTF. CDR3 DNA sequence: TGTGCCGCCCTCGGGGTGAAGGAGGGGGCCGGCTATGGCTACACCTTC.

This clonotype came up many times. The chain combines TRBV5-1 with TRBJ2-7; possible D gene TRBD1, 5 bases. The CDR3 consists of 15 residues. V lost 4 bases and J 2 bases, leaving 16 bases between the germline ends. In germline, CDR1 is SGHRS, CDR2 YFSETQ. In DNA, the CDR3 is TGCGCCAGCAGCCCCTTGGGGCGCCCTGCCTACGAGCAGTACTTC. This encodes CASSPLGRPAYEQYF. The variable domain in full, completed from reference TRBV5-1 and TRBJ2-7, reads KAGVTQTPRYLIKTRGQQVTLSCSPISGHRSVSWYQQTPGQGLQFLFEYFSETQRNKGNFPGRFSGRQFSNSRSEMNVSTLELGDSALYLCASSPLGRPAYEQYFGPGTRLTVT.

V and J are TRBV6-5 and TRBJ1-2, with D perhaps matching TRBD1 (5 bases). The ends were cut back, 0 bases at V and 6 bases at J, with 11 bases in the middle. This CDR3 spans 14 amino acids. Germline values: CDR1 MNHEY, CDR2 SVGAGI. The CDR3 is CASSYSGGMNGYTF. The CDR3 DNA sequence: TGTGCCAGCAGTTACTCGGGGGGTATGAATGGCTACACCTTC.

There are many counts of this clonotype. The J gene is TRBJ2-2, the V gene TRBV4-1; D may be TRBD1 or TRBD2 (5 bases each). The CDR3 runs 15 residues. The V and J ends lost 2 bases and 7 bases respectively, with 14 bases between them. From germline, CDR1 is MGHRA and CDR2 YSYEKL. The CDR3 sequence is CASSQTGTSGGELFF. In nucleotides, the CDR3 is TGCGCCAGCAGCCAAACCGGGACCTCGGGCGGGGAGCTGTTTTTT.

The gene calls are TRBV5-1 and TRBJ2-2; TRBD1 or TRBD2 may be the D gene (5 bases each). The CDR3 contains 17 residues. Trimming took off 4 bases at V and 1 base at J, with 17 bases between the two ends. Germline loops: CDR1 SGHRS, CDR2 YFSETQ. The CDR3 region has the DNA TGCGCCAGCAGCCGCCTAGTCGGGGCAGTGAACACCGGGGAGCTGTTTTTT. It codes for CASSRLVGAVNTGELFF.

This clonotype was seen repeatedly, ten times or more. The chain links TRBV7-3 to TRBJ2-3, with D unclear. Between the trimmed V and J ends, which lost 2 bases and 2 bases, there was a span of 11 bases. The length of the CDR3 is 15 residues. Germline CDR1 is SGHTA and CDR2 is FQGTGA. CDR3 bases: TGTGCCAGCAGCTTAGGGCCCCGAGTCACAGATACGCAGTATTTT. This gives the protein CASSLGPRVTDTQYF.

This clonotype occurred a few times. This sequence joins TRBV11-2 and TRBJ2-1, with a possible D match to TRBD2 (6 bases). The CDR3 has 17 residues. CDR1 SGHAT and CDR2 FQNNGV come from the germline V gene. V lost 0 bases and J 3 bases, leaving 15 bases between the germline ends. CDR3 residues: CASSLDPFREYYNEQFF. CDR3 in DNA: TGTGCCAGCAGCTTAGACCCATTCCGGGAGTACTACAATGAGCAGTTCTTC.

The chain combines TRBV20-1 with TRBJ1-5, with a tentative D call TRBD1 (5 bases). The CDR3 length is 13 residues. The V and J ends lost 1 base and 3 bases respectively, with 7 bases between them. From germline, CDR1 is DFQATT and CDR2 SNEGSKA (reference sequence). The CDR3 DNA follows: TGCAGTGCTAGAGGACAGTTCAATCAGCCCCAGCATTTT. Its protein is CSARGQFNQPQHF.

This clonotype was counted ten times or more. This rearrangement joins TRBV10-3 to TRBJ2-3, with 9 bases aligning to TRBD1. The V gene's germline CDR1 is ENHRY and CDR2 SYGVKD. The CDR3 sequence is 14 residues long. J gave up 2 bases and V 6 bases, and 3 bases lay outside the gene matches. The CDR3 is CAISRTGDTDTQYF. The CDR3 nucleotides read TGTGCCATCAGCAGGACAGGGGACACAGATACGCAGTATTTT.

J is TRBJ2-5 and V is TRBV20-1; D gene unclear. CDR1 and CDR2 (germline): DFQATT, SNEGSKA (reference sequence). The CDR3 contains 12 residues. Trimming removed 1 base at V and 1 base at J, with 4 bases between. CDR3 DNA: TGCAGTGCTAGAGCGGTCCAAGAGACCCAGTACTTC. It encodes CSARAVQETQYF.

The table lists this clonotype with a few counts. The chain's CDR3 is CASSSPKGQGAGYEQYF. For the CDR3, the DNA is TGTGCCAGCAGTTCCCCGAAGGGCCAGGGGGCGGGATACGAGCAGTACTTC. The genes are TRBV28 and TRBJ2-7, with 8 bases matching TRBD1. The V segment lost 4 bases and the J segment 4 bases; nucleotides outside the gene matches: 15. The CDR3 covers 17 residues. In germline, CDR1 is MDHEN, CDR2 SYDVKM.

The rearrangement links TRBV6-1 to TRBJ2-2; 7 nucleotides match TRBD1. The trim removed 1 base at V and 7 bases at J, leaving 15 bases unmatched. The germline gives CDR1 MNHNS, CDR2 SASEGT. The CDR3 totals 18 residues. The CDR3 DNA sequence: TGTGCCAGCAGTGAAGAAAACCGGGACAGCGACCTAGGCGGGGAGCTGTTTTTT. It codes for CASSEENRDSDLGGELFF.

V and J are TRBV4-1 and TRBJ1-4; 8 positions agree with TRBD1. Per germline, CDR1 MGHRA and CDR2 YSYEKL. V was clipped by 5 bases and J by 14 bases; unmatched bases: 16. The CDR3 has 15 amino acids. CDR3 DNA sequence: TGCGCCAGCAGCACATCCAGGGGGCGTTCGCGAAAGCTGTTTTTT. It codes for CASSTSRGRSRKLFF.

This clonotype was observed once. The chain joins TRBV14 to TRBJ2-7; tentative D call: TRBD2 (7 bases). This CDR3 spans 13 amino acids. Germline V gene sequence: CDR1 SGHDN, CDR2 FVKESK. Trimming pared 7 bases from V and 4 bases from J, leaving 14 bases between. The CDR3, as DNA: TGTGCCAGCACCAGGGAGGGGGATTACGAGCAGTACTTC. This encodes CASTREGDYEQYF.

The CDR3 DNA sequence: TGTGCCAGCTCACTGGTTAGCGGGAGCGTTCGAGATACGCAGTATTTT. It encodes CASSLVSGSVRDTQYF. This chain uses TRBV18 with TRBJ2-3; TRBD2 matches at 9 bases. The germline V gene has CDR1 KGHSH and CDR2 LQKENI. The trim removed 4 bases at V and 5 bases at J, leaving 10 bases unmatched. The CDR3 length is 16 residues.

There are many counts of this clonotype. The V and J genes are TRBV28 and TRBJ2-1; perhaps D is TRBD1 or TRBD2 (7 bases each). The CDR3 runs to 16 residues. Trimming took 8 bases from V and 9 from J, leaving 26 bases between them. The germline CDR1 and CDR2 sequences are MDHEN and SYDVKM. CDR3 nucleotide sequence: TGTGCCAGCGGACCACAGGGGAGGGCTGAAGGGGTTGAGCAGTTCTTC. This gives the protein CASGPQGRAEGVEQFF.

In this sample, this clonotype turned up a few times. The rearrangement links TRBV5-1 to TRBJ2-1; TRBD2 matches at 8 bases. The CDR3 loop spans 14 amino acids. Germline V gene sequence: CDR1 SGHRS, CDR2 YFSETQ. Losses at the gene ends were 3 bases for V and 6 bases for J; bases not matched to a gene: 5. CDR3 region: CASSSAGVGNEQFF. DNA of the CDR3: TGCGCCAGCAGCTCAGCGGGAGTGGGCAATGAGCAGTTCTTC.

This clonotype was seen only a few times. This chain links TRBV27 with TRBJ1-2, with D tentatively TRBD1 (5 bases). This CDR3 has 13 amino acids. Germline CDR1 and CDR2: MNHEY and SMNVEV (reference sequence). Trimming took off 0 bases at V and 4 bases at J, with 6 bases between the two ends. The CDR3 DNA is TGTGCCAGCAGTTTATCGGGGGGCTATGGCTACACCTTC. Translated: CASSLSGGYGYTF.

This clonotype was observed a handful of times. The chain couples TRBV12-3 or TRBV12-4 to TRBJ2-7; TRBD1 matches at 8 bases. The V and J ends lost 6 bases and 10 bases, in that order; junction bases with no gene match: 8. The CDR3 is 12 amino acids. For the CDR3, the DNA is TGTGCCAGCAGCCGAGGGACAGGTCCACAGTACGTC. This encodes CASSRGTGPQYV.

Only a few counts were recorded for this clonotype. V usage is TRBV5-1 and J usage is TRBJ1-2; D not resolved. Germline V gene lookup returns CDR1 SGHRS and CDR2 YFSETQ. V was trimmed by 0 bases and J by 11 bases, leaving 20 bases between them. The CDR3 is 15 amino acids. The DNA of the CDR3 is TGCGCCAGCAGCTTGGAAGGTTACAGTGGAGGAGGGTACACCTTC. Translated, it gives CASSLEGYSGGGYTF.

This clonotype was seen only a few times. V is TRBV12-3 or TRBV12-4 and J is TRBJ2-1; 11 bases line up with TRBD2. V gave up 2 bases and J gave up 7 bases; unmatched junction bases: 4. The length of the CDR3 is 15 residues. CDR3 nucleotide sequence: TGTGCCAGCAGTTTACCTAGCGGGAGGTTAAATGAGCAGTTCTTC. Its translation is CASSLPSGRLNEQFF.

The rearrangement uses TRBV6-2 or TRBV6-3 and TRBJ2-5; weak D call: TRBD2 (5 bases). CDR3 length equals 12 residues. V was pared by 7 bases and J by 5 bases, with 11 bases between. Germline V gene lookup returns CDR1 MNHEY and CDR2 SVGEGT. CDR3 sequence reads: CASTERGETQYF. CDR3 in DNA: TGTGCCAGCACCGAGAGAGGGGAGACCCAGTACTTC.

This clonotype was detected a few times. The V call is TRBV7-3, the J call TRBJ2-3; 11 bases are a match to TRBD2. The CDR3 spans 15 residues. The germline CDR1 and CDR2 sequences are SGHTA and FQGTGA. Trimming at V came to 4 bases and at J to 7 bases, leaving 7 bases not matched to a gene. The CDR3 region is CASSSTSGSVYTQYF. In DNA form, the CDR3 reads TGTGCCAGCAGCTCTACTAGCGGGAGTGTCTATACGCAGTATTTT.

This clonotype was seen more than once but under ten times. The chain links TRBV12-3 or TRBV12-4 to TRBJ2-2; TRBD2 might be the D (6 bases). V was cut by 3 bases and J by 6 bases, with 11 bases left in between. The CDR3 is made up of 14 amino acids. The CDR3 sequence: CASSFRELSGELFF. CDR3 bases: TGTGCCAGCAGTTTTCGGGAGCTGTCCGGGGAGCTGTTTTTT.